These 27 T cell receptor beta chains were sequenced from one sample in a study of spatial heterogeneity in lung cancer. Overall study findings and caveats: Counts of expanded intratumoral alpha and beta TCRs tracked tumor mutation counts.

No antigen has been assigned to these receptors. TCRdb redid the calling of the 5' RACE reads with MiXCR, one entry per CDR3 protein. The sample lists 10,000 or so distinct CDR3 sequences, 9.5% to 15% occurring once. The time point was: sample taken at primary tumor resection. This material consisted of lung tumor tissue, taken at surgery. The receptors derive from a male donor with early-stage non-small cell lung cancer.

The chain employs TRBV10-3 and TRBJ2-1; D gene ambiguous. Trimming shortened V by 8 bases and J by 1 base, and 24 bases separated the two germline ends. There are 18 residues in the CDR3. Germline values: CDR1 ENHRY, CDR2 SYGVKD. The CDR3 DNA is TGTGCCATCTATGAGCCAATCGGTAGAGGTTGGTCCTACAATGAGCAGTTCTTC. Protein: CAIYEPIGRGWSYNEQFF.

This clonotype was observed a few times. CDR3 loop: CASSIVREEGYGYTF. Written as DNA, the CDR3 is TGTGCCAGTAGTATAGTACGTGAAGAGGGCTATGGCTACACCTTC. V is TRBV19 and J is TRBJ1-2; D not resolved. The germline CDR1 and CDR2 sequences are LNHDA and SQIVND (reference sequence). This CDR3 has 15 amino acids. Trimming took off 1 base at V and 4 bases at J, with 13 bases between the two ends.

The chain links TRBV12-3 or TRBV12-4 to TRBJ1-5; D remains ambiguous. Trimming removed 1 base from V and 3 bases from J, with 7 bases in between. This CDR3 contains 14 residues. The CDR3 here is CASSLGDYNQPQHF. For the CDR3, the DNA is TGTGCCAGCAGTTTAGGGGATTACAATCAGCCCCAGCATTTT.

This clonotype has more than one count but fewer than ten. The chain combines TRBV12-3 or TRBV12-4 with TRBJ1-1; D gene unclear. The V end lost 8 bases, the J end lost 11 bases, and 15 bases lay between the germline ends. The CDR3 spans 11 residues. CDR3 region: CASGSGFQAFF. CDR3 nucleotide sequence: TGTGCCAGCGGGTCGGGGTTCCAGGCTTTCTTT.

The chain uses TRBV6-6 and TRBJ2-3; no clear D. The V gene's germline CDR1 is MNHNY and CDR2 SVGAGI (reference sequence). The CDR3 is made up of 15 amino acids. V was trimmed by 0 bases and J by 1 base, leaving 8 bases between them. CDR3 in DNA: TGTGCCAGCAGTTACTCCAGTGTGGGCACAGATACGCAGTATTTT. This codes for CASSYSSVGTDTQYF.

By sample fraction, this clonotype is large. The chain combines TRBV11-2 with TRBJ2-2, with D perhaps matching TRBD1 (5 bases). Trimming shortened V by 3 bases and J by 1 base, and 9 bases separated the two germline ends. The germline CDR1 and CDR2 sequences are SGHAT and FQNNGV. This CDR3 is built from 15 residues. CDR3 DNA sequence: TGTGCCAGCAGCTTGGACACAGGGAACACCGGGGAGCTGTTTTTT. It yields the protein CASSLDTGNTGELFF. Full variable domain (missing parts from reference TRBV11-2 and TRBJ2-2): EAGVAQSPRYKIIEKRQSVAFWCNPISGHATLYWYQQILGQGPKLLIQFQNNGVVDDSQLPKDRFSAERLKGVDSTLKIQPAKLEDSAVYLCASSLDTGNTGELFFGEGSRLTVL.

Ten or more counts support this clonotype. The chain links TRBV4-2 to TRBJ2-2, with a possible D match to TRBD2 (6 bases). Germline V gene sequence: CDR1 LGHNA, CDR2 YNFKEQ. This CDR3 comprises 14 residues. V lost 2 bases to trimming and J lost 6 bases, with 10 bases between them. CDR3: CASSQSRDSGELFF. The CDR3 coding sequence is TGTGCCAGCAGCCAATCCCGGGACTCCGGGGAGCTGTTTTTT.

In this sample, this clonotype turned up many times. The chain links TRBV12-3 or TRBV12-4 to TRBJ2-1; D possibly uses TRBD1 or TRBD2 (5 bases each). The CDR3 spans 14 residues. Trimming took 2 bases from V and 7 from J, leaving 12 bases between them. As DNA, the CDR3 is TGTGCCAGCAGTTTATCCCCGGGACGGAATGAGCAGTTCTTC. This sequence encodes CASSLSPGRNEQFF.

The rearrangement uses TRBV9 and TRBJ2-1; 9 nucleotides match TRBD1. Germline lookup yields CDR1 SGDLS and CDR2 YYNGEE. The CDR3 totals 19 residues. V lost 1 base to trimming and J lost 7 bases; unmatched junction nucleotides: 18. The CDR3 DNA sequence: TGTGCCAGCAGCGTAACTAAGGACAGGGGACATACTGGATGGAATGAGCAGTTCTTC. Encoded protein: CASSVTKDRGHTGWNEQFF.

This chain links TRBV5-1 with TRBJ2-6; 7 bases map to TRBD1. Germline lookup yields CDR1 SGHRS and CDR2 YFSETQ. The CDR3 loop spans 16 amino acids. The V and J ends lost 5 bases and 1 base, in that order; junction bases with no gene match: 6. The chain's CDR3 is CASRQGGTSGANVLTF. For the CDR3, the DNA is TGCGCCAGCAGACAAGGGGGCACGTCTGGGGCCAACGTCCTGACTTTC.

The chain joins TRBV6-6 to TRBJ2-1, with 15 bases fitting TRBD2. The J segment lost 8 bases and the V segment lost 6 bases, leaving 5 bases of the junction unmatched. The V gene's germline CDR1 is MNHNY and CDR2 SVGAGI (reference sequence). The CDR3 extends over 15 amino acids. For the CDR3, the DNA is TGTGCCAGCAGGAGGACTAGCGGGAGGGCCTATGAGCAGTTCTTC. It codes for CASRRTSGRAYEQFF.

By proportion, this clonotype is medium-sized (0.01 to 0.1%). The rearrangement links TRBV12-3 or TRBV12-4 to TRBJ1-5; a weak D match, TRBD1 (5 bases). V shed 3 bases and J shed 3 bases, with 12 bases lying between them. There are 15 residues in the CDR3. The CDR3 DNA follows: TGTGCCAGCAGTTTGGCGGGACGGATCAATCAGCCCCAGCATTTT. It codes for CASSLAGRINQPQHF.

This clonotype was detected many times. Compared with germline, one end of the junction differs, possibly owing to a read error. Written as DNA, the CDR3 is TGTGCTAGCAGCCTCCTTAGCGGCACCCAAGAGACCCAGTACTTC. This gives the protein CASSLLSGTQETQYF. This chain uses TRBV7-7 with TRBJ2-5, with D tentatively TRBD2 (6 bases). The CDR3 contains 15 residues. CDR1 and CDR2 from the germline V gene are SSHAT and FNYEAQ (reference sequence).

This clonotype was recorded many times. The genes are TRBV12-3 or TRBV12-4 and TRBJ2-2; tentative D call: TRBD2 (6 bases). The CDR3 is 21 amino acids. Trimming left V 2 bases short and J 5 bases short, with 30 bases between. The CDR3 region is CASSLWDPMWGPGRGTGELFF. CDR3 bases: TGTGCCAGCAGTTTATGGGACCCTATGTGGGGCCCCGGGAGAGGGACCGGGGAGCTGTTTTTT.

Sample share makes this clonotype medium-sized. CDR3 in amino acids: CSASTLSGEKLFF. The CDR3 region has the DNA TGCAGTGCTAGTACCTTATCGGGGGAAAAACTGTTTTTT. The V and J genes are TRBV20-1 and TRBJ1-4; D unresolved. The germline CDR1 and CDR2 sequences are DFQATT and SNEGSKA (reference sequence). Trimming pared 3 bases from V and 8 bases from J, leaving 13 bases between. The CDR3 runs 13 residues.

This clonotype was seen a few times. J is TRBJ2-3 and V is TRBV30; D is unresolved. Germline V gene sequence: CDR1 GTSNPN, CDR2 SVGIG (reference sequence). The CDR3 length is 12 residues. Trimming took 0 bases from V and 4 from J, leaving 5 bases between them. The CDR3: CAWSVVADTQYF. CDR3 DNA: TGTGCCTGGAGTGTAGTGGCAGATACGCAGTATTTT.

This clonotype ranks as medium-sized. J is TRBJ2-7 and V is TRBV29-1; D is undetermined. CDR1 and CDR2 (germline): SQVTM, ANQGSEA. The CDR3 extends over 13 amino acids. V shed 4 bases and J shed 2 bases, with 12 bases lying between them. The DNA of the CDR3 is TGCAGCGTTGTTGTACAGCCAACCTACGAGCAGTACTTC. It encodes CSVVVQPTYEQYF.

This clonotype was recorded at least ten times. The CDR3 nucleotides read TGTGCCAGCAGCTTGCCGGGACAGGGGGCGCAGAGTTATGGCTACACCTTC. Residues: CASSLPGQGAQSYGYTF. The chain recombines TRBV5-4 with TRBJ1-2; 12 bases fit TRBD1. The V gene's germline CDR1 is SGHNT and CDR2 YYREEE (reference sequence). Trimming took 1 base from V and 5 from J; bases not matched to a gene: 9. CDR3 size: 17 residues.

This clonotype was picked up many times. The CDR3 DNA is TGTGCCAGCAGTTACTGGGCGGGCGCCAGGGACCAGTACTTC. Translating it yields CASSYWAGARDQYF. The chain couples TRBV27 to TRBJ2-5, with D perhaps assigned TRBD1 or TRBD2 (5 bases each). The CDR3 runs 14 residues. The ends were cut back, 4 bases at V and 10 bases at J, with 19 bases in the middle. Germline CDR1 is MNHEY and CDR2 is SMNVEV (reference sequence).

This clonotype was picked up a small number of times. The chain has TRBV7-9 and TRBJ2-1; the D call may be TRBD1 or TRBD2 (5 bases each). Germline values: CDR1 SEHNR, CDR2 FQNEAQ (reference sequence). Deletions cut 3 bases from V and 7 bases from J, with 16 bases between. The CDR3 runs 15 residues. The CDR3, as DNA: TGTGCCAGCAGCTTGCTCCGGGGCCCAAGGAATGAGCAGTTCTTC. The encoded protein is CASSLLRGPRNEQFF.

This clonotype was found many times. The rearrangement links TRBV3-1 to TRBJ2-3; TRBD1 matches at 10 bases. V shed 4 bases and J 8 bases; nucleotides not matched to a gene: 15. From germline, CDR1 is LGHDT and CDR2 YNNKEL (reference sequence). The CDR3 covers 17 residues. CDR3 DNA: TGTGCCAGCAGCCGAAGAACGGGACAGGGGCTAAGGGTTACGCAGTATTTT. Translation gives CASSRRTGQGLRVTQYF.

The table lists this clonotype with many counts. This chain connects TRBV6-1 to TRBJ2-3; 10 bases map to TRBD1. The junction had 6 bases not matched to a gene; V was cut back by 5 bases and J by 7 bases. CDR1 is MNHNS, CDR2 SASEGT, per germline. The CDR3 covers 14 residues. This chain's CDR3 is CASSIDRGLNTQYF. The CDR3, as DNA: TGTGCCAGCAGTATCGACAGGGGGCTTAATACGCAGTATTTT.

The chain is built from TRBV2 and TRBJ2-7; possible D gene TRBD1, 6 bases. The V end was cut by 6 bases, the J end by 2 bases, with 11 bases between. Germline-derived CDR1 and CDR2 are SNHLY and FYNNEI. CDR3 size: 13 residues. The CDR3: CASRRQVAYEQYF. CDR3 DNA sequence: TGTGCCAGCAGAAGACAGGTAGCCTACGAGCAGTACTTC. Combining the CDR3 with reference TRBV2 and TRBJ2-7 gives the whole variable domain EPEVTQTPSHQVTQMGQEVILRCVPISNHLYFYWYRQILGQKVEFLVSFYNNEISEKSEIFDDQFSVERPDGSNFTLKIRSTKLEDSAMYFCASRRQVAYEQYFGPGTRLTVT.

This clonotype has at least ten counts. The chain couples TRBV6-5 to TRBJ2-1; 9 nucleotides line up with TRBD2. Germline V gene data show CDR1 as MNHEY and CDR2 as SVGAGI. V shed 7 bases, J shed 12 bases, and the junction held 19 bases outside the gene matches. There are 16 residues in the CDR3. The CDR3: CASTKGPGLAYGWQFF. CDR3 coding DNA: TGTGCCAGCACCAAAGGTCCCGGACTAGCGTATGGGTGGCAGTTCTTC.

Remarks on this clonotype: One end of the junction fails to match germline, which may point to a read error. The V call is TRBV5-4, the J call TRBJ2-6; D may be TRBD1 or TRBD2 (5 bases each). This CDR3 is built from 16 residues. CDR1 is SGHNT and CDR2 is YYREEE in the germline V gene (reference sequence). In DNA form, the CDR3 reads TGTGCCAGCAGCTTGGTGCAGGGAGCTGGGGACAACGTCCTGACTTTC. Its protein product is CASSLVQGAGDNVLTF.

This clonotype counts as medium-sized. The chain has TRBV24-1 and TRBJ2-1; no definite D call. The CDR3 loop spans 13 amino acids. In germline, CDR1 is KGHDR, CDR2 SFDVKD. V lost 8 bases and J 3 bases, leaving 10 bases between the germline ends. The CDR3 protein is CATTHYVYNEQFF. CDR3 sequence (DNA): TGTGCCACCACCCATTATGTCTACAATGAGCAGTTCTTC.

This clonotype is termed medium-sized. This chain connects TRBV29-1 to TRBJ2-1, with 9 positions matching TRBD2. The CDR3 length is 15 residues. The germline gives CDR1 SQVTM, CDR2 ANQGSEA. V shed 7 bases and J 8 bases; nucleotides not matched to a gene: 15. The CDR3 sequence: CSGGSGRTGHYEQFF. The CDR3, as DNA: TGCAGCGGGGGCAGCGGGAGGACTGGGCATTATGAGCAGTTCTTC.